This T cell receptor (beta chain) was identified during a study of T cell responses to AZD1222 COVID-19 vaccine. Here immunoSEQ multiplex PCR was the method, and the copy in TCRdb shows in-frame clones only, minus some. This sample has some 120,000 clones, with roughly 93% found just once. This clone has a handful of counts. CDR3 length equals 18 residues. Trimming removed 8 bases from V and 3 bases from J, with 29 bases in between. The germline V gene has CDR1 MDHEN and CDR2 SYDVKM. This clonotype was obtained from an adult in good health. This chain joins TRBV28 and TRBJ2-7; tentatively, D is TRBD1 or TRBD2 (7 bases each). Sequencing was performed on peripheral blood, taken on day 0 of AZD1222 vaccination. This CDR3 reads CASPPAGDSVWGDYEQYF. DNA for the CDR3: TGTGCCAGCCCTCCCGCGGGGGACAGTGTTTGGGGAGACTACGAGCAGTACTTC.